What follows are 21 T cell receptor beta chains derived from one specimen sequenced in a study of blood T cells in healthy people across ages. Through a sample-barcoded 5' primer and a J-beta primer mix, a second PCR was run for about 7 to 12 cycles. Each CDR3 protein is one row after TCRdb ran MiXCR on the 5' RACE reads. The sample lists 1.5 million to 2 million distinct CDR3 sequences; approximately 28% were seen once. The sequenced material came from blood. All receptors derive from a young woman in good health.

In this sample, this clonotype turned up a few times. The chain recombines TRBV18 with TRBJ2-7; 9 bases fit TRBD1. This CDR3 has 18 residues. The V and J ends lost 1 base and 5 bases, in that order; junction bases with no gene match: 15. Germline CDR1 is KGHSH and CDR2 is LQKENI. CDR3 sequence (DNA): TGTGCCAGCTCACCACATATGCCCGGGACAGGGCCCATCGACGAGCAGTACTTC. As protein: CASSPHMPGTGPIDEQYF.

This chain joins TRBV3-1 and TRBJ2-1; 11 nucleotides match TRBD2. Germline values: CDR1 LGHDT, CDR2 YNNKEL (reference sequence). The CDR3 spans 14 residues. The V gene end was trimmed by 4 bases and the J gene end by 15 bases; junction bases not matched to a gene: 11. The CDR3 coding sequence is TGTGCCAGCAGCCCCGGGACTAGCGGCAAACAGGGGTTCTTC. Amino acids: CASSPGTSGKQGFF.

The chain carries TRBV24-1 and TRBJ2-1; 10 bases map to TRBD1. V trimming: 7 bases; J trimming: 3 bases; junction bases outside the gene matches: 5. Per germline, CDR1 KGHDR and CDR2 SFDVKD. The CDR3 is 15 residues long. The CDR3 sequence is CATSAGTGDYNEQFF. The CDR3, as DNA: TGTGCCACCAGCGCCGGGACAGGGGACTACAATGAGCAGTTCTTC.

This clonotype was found once. A single base separates this from a much larger clone, so it may be a read error. The V gene is TRBV29-1, the J gene TRBJ2-3; D possibly corresponds to TRBD1 (5 bases). V lost 5 bases and J lost 5, with 11 bases in between. The V gene's germline CDR1 is SQVTM and CDR2 ANQGSEA. The CDR3 has 12 residues. The CDR3 here is CSVYRMGDTQYF. CDR3 DNA: TGCAGCGTTTACAGGATGGGAGATACGCAGTATTTT.

In its sample, this clonotype was seen a few times. This sequence joins TRBV7-2 and TRBJ2-1; D is undetermined. This CDR3 comprises 16 residues. The germline gives CDR1 SGHTA, CDR2 FQGNSA. Trimming left V 5 bases short and J 6 bases short, with 20 bases between. As DNA, the CDR3 is TGTGCCAGCAGCCCCCCTCGGATGGGCAACCTCAATGAGCAGTTCTTC. Its protein product is CASSPPRMGNLNEQFF.

This clonotype was detected once. The chain uses TRBV24-1 and TRBJ2-2; D remains unclear. CDR1 and CDR2 (germline): KGHDR, SFDVKD. The CDR3 has 14 residues. V gave up 3 bases and J gave up 1 base, with 5 bases separating them. In DNA form, the CDR3 reads TGTGCCACCAGTGATCTGGGGAACACCGGGGAGCTGTTTTTT. Protein: CATSDLGNTGELFF.

As regards this clonotype: Germline and junction disagree at one end, which may indicate a read error. The chain employs TRBV5-1 and TRBJ2-6; maybe TRBD1 (5 bases). Germline V gene sequence: CDR1 SGHRS, CDR2 YFSETQ. The CDR3 spans 15 residues. The CDR3 nucleotides read TGCGCCAGCAGCTTGGAGGCCTCTGGGGCCAACATCCTGACTTTC. Translating gives CASSLEASGANILTF.

This clonotype was found a few times. The chain joins TRBV15 to TRBJ2-5, with no clear D. Trimming shortened V by 9 bases and J by 5 bases, and 19 bases separated the two germline ends. The CDR3 extends over 14 amino acids. The germline CDR1 and CDR2 sequences are LNHNV and YYDKDF (reference sequence). As DNA, the CDR3 is TGTGCCACGGCCCTCGACCGGACCCAGGAGACCCAGTACTTC. Protein product: CATALDRTQETQYF.

The sample holds many counts of this clonotype. The genes are TRBV6-2 or TRBV6-3 and TRBJ2-7; tentatively, D is TRBD2 (5 bases). Germline CDR1 reads MNHEY; CDR2 reads SVGEGT. The CDR3 runs 15 residues. With 2 bases removed from V and 2 bases from J, the gap between germline ends came to 13 bases. The CDR3 loop is CASSYGSGKPYEQYF. For the CDR3, the DNA is TGTGCCAGCAGTTACGGAAGCGGCAAGCCCTACGAGCAGTACTTC.

This clonotype has ten or more counts. The J gene is TRBJ2-5, the V gene TRBV29-1; D is ambiguous. V was shortened by 6 bases and J by 3 bases, with 8 bases between the two germline ends. CDR1 SQVTM and CDR2 ANQGSEA come from the germline V gene. The CDR3 contains 11 residues. The CDR3 protein is CSVAYKETQYF. The CDR3 coding sequence is TGCAGCGTCGCCTACAAAGAGACCCAGTACTTC.

This clonotype has only a few counts. The chain carries TRBV5-1 and TRBJ1-3; no clear D. The CDR3 is made up of 16 amino acids. Per germline, CDR1 SGHRS and CDR2 YFSETQ. V was pared by 0 bases and J by 1 base, with 11 bases between. The CDR3, as DNA: TGCGCCAGCAGCTTGGCTTTGGGTAATTCTGGAAACACCATATATTTT. Protein: CASSLALGNSGNTIYF.

This clonotype was counted ten times or more. The chain links TRBV12-3 or TRBV12-4 to TRBJ2-7; D remains unclear. The V end was cut by 4 bases, the J end by 5 bases, with 12 bases between. This CDR3 spans 13 amino acids. The CDR3 DNA reads TGTGCCAGCAGTTACCTAAGGGATAACGAGCAGTACTTC. Amino acid sequence: CASSYLRDNEQYF.

This clonotype occurred a few times. V gene TRBV18 combines with J gene TRBJ2-3; 14 bases map to TRBD2. The CDR3 has 16 amino acids. The junction had 5 bases not matched to a gene; V was cut back by 4 bases and J by 5 bases. Germline V gene lookup returns CDR1 KGHSH and CDR2 LQKENI. This chain's CDR3 is CASSRPGLAGEDTQYF. The CDR3 DNA sequence: TGTGCCAGCTCACGACCGGGACTAGCGGGAGAAGATACGCAGTATTTT.

The chain has TRBV28 and TRBJ1-1, with D possibly matching TRBD1 (5 bases). CDR3 length: 13 residues. Trimming stripped 9 bases from V and 0 bases from J, with 11 bases between. The germline CDR1 and CDR2 sequences are MDHEN and SYDVKM. CDR3 loop: CASHRNLNTEAFF. Written as DNA, the CDR3 is TGTGCCAGTCACAGGAACTTGAACACTGAAGCTTTCTTT. The entire variable domain, with the rest obtained from reference TRBV28 and TRBJ1-1, is as follows: DVKVTQSSRYLVKRTGEKVFLECVQDMDHENMFWYRQDPGLGLRLIYFSYDVKMKEKGDIPEGYSVSREKKERFSLILESASTNQTSMYLCASHRNLNTEAFFGQGTRLTVV.

The V gene is TRBV12-3 or TRBV12-4, the J gene TRBJ2-4; D possibly corresponds to TRBD2 (5 bases). The CDR3 is 12 amino acids. Trimming shortened V by 6 bases and J by 13 bases, and 16 bases separated the two germline ends. The CDR3 region has the DNA TGTGCCAGCAGCCCCCCCCGAGCGGAGCAGTACTTC. Residues: CASSPPRAEQYF.

This clonotype was recorded many times. The chain carries TRBV12-3 or TRBV12-4 and TRBJ2-7; 7 nucleotides match TRBD2. V lost 4 bases and J lost 2; bases outside the gene matches: 5. The CDR3 is 14 amino acids. In nucleotides, the CDR3 is TGTGCCAGCAGTTCCCGGGGAGGGCCCTACGAGCAGTACTTC. It specifies CASSSRGGPYEQYF.

The CDR3 region has the DNA TGTGCCAGCATGTCAGGCGGGGAGGGGGCCAACGTCCTGACTTTC. Translation: CASMSGGEGANVLTF. V gene TRBV6-2 or TRBV6-3 combines with J gene TRBJ2-6; tentative D call: TRBD2 (6 bases). The germline CDR1 and CDR2 sequences are MNHEY and SVGEGT. V gave up 7 bases and J gave up 4 bases, with 14 bases separating them. CDR3 length equals 15 residues.

The chain recombines TRBV9 with TRBJ2-2, with D possibly TRBD2 on 5 matching bases. From germline, CDR1 is SGDLS and CDR2 YYNGEE. V was trimmed by 6 bases and J by 5 bases, leaving 11 bases between them. The CDR3 has 13 amino acids. This CDR3 is CASTTQRTGELFF. In nucleotides, the CDR3 is TGTGCCAGCACTACCCAGCGGACCGGGGAGCTGTTTTTT.

This clonotype has only a few counts. The V call is TRBV12-3 or TRBV12-4, the J call TRBJ1-5; 7 bases are shared with TRBD1. The CDR3 covers 12 residues. The J segment lost 11 bases and the V segment lost 5 bases, leaving 6 bases of the junction unmatched. The DNA for the CDR3 is TGTGCCAGCAGTCCCGACAGGGAAACCCAGCATTTT. This encodes CASSPDRETQHF.

The J gene is TRBJ1-2, the V gene TRBV12-3 or TRBV12-4; weak D call: TRBD1 (6 bases). The CDR3 covers 14 residues. V lost 6 bases to trimming and J lost 0 bases, with 11 bases between them. CDR3 coding DNA: TGTGCCAGCAGGGTAGGGGGTTCTAACTATGGCTACACCTTC. Translation gives CASRVGGSNYGYTF.

The gene calls are TRBV5-1 and TRBJ2-5; D unclear. V was trimmed by 7 bases and J by 4 bases, leaving 17 bases between them. The CDR3 contains 14 residues. Germline V lookup: CDR1 SGHRS, CDR2 YFSETQ. CDR3 protein: CASAPRPGTETQYF. Written as DNA, the CDR3 is TGCGCCAGCGCGCCACGGCCAGGCACAGAGACCCAGTACTTC.